This T cell receptor beta chain emerged from a study of blood T cell repertoires in COVID-19. About the study: Whether acute or convalescent, the COVID-19 samples came from the United States, Italy and Spain.

CDR1 is SGHKS, CDR2 YYEKEE, per germline (reference sequence). Trimming removed 0 bases at V and 3 bases at J, with 6 bases between. This CDR3 has 13 residues. Some clones are missing from TCRdb's copy, which holds only in-frame ones; the method was immunoSEQ multiplex PCR. This sample has 280,000 or so clones, with approximately 85% found just once. This sequence was found in a man in his thirties or forties who had recovered from COVID-19. Sequencing used PBMCs or T cells enriched from blood (not recorded which). This chain joins TRBV5-5 and TRBJ1-1; tentative D call: TRBD1 (6 bases). The CDR3 nucleotides read TGTGCCAGCAGCTTGGACAGGGACACTGAAGCTTTCTTT. Protein sequence: CASSLDRDTEAFF.